This is a list of T cell receptor beta chains from one sample in a study of blood T cell repertoires in COVID-19. Data came from immunoSEQ multiplex PCR; TCRdb stores just in-frame clones and leaves some out. This table has about 500,000 clones, roughly 89% appearing once. The sequenced sample was peripheral blood. Source of these receptors: a man younger than 30 with COVID-19, enrolled during active disease. Both conserved end residues are part of each CDR3. The D gene is left open where the match is weak. Size is stated for part of the rows, as once, few or many counts, or as a class when the clone is expanded.

-	TRBV30	TRBJ2-5	-	CAWSVPLTQYF	TGTGCCTGGAGTGTACCACTTACCCAGTACTTC
-	TRBV3-1/TRBV3-2	TRBJ1-2	-	CASSQDVGVRGYTF	TGTGCCAGCAGCCAAGATGTCGGGGTGCGCGGCTACACCTTC
-	TRBV7-8	TRBJ1-3	-	CASSLVRDTIYF	TGTGCCAGCAGCTTAGTCCGAGACACCATATATTTT
-	TRBV7-8	TRBJ2-5	once	CASSLTATRRTQYF	TGTGCCAGCAGCTTAACGGCGACCCGGAGGACCCAGTACTTC
-	TRBV7-3	TRBJ1-4	-	CASSLTGATNEKLFF	TGTGCCAGCAGCTTAACGGGAGCAACTAATGAAAAACTGTTTTTT
-	TRBV11-3	TRBJ1-4	-	CASSLEGGALNEKLFF	TGTGCCAGCAGCTTAGAAGGAGGGGCCCTTAATGAAAAACTGTTTTTT
-	TRBV7-9	TRBJ2-2	few	CASSLGSGVTGELFF	TGTGCCAGCAGCTTAGGGTCCGGGGTTACCGGGGAGCTGTTTTTT
TRBD2	TRBV5-4	TRBJ2-5	-	CASSLAGLAGGQETQYF	TGTGCCAGCAGCTTGGCCGGACTAGCGGGGGGGCAAGAGACCCAGTACTTC
TRBD1	TRBV14	TRBJ2-6	-	CASSQGQGARANVLTF	TGTGCCAGCAGCCAGGGACAGGGGGCTCGGGCCAACGTCCTGACTTTC
TRBD2	TRBV11-2	TRBJ2-3	-	CASSLVPSGYSTDTQYF	TGTGCCAGCAGCTTAGTGCCTAGCGGGTATAGCACAGATACGCAGTATTTT
-	TRBV27	TRBJ2-7	-	CASSLLGPDEQYF	TGTGCCAGCAGTTTACTGGGGCCGGACGAGCAGTACTTC
TRBD2	TRBV5-1	TRBJ2-3	-	CASALAGVRDTQYF	TGCGCCAGTGCACTAGCGGGAGTCAGAGATACGCAGTATTTT
TRBD1	TRBV4-1	TRBJ2-1	-	CASSQDPGQVREQFF	TGCGCCAGCAGCCAAGATCCCGGACAGGTCCGTGAGCAGTTCTTC
-	TRBV3-1/TRBV3-2	TRBJ2-7	-	CASSQLLSYEQYF	TGTGCCAGCAGCCAACTCCTCTCCTACGAGCAGTACTTC
-	TRBV18	TRBJ1-2	-	CASSPLQGSEGGYTF	TGTGCCAGCTCACCACTTCAGGGCTCGGAGGGAGGCTACACCTTC
TRBD2	TRBV4-1	TRBJ2-5	-	CASSPQSGGIQETQYF	TGCGCCAGCAGCCCACAGAGCGGGGGAATCCAAGAGACCCAGTACTTC
-	TRBV5-1	TRBJ1-2	-	CASSQSGGNGYTF	TGCGCCAGCAGCCAGTCGGGGGGGAATGGCTACACCTTC
TRBD2	TRBV4-2	TRBJ2-7	-	CASSQEGGLAGGTYEQYF	TGTGCCAGCAGCCAAGAAGGAGGACTAGCGGGGGGCACCTACGAGCAGTACTTC
-	TRBV6-5	TRBJ1-4	-	CASSYGHPPEKLFF	TGTGCCAGCAGTTATGGACACCCACCTGAAAAACTGTTTTTT
-	TRBV29-1	TRBJ1-4	-	CSVVEQLNEKLFF	TGCAGCGTAGTGGAACAGCTTAATGAAAAACTGTTTTTT
TRBD2	TRBV7-9	TRBJ2-3	-	CASSFKREGTDTQYF	TGTGCCAGCAGCTTCAAGCGGGAGGGCACAGATACGCAGTATTTT
TRBD1	TRBV7-9	TRBJ1-6	-	CASRPGTGNGSPLHF	TGTGCCAGCCGTCCCGGGACAGGGAATGGCTCACCCCTCCACTTT
-	TRBV27	TRBJ2-6	once	CASTKSRAGGKDSGANVLTF	TGTGCCAGCACTAAGAGTCGAGCGGGCGGAAAGGACTCTGGGGCCAACGTCCTGACTTTC
TRBD2	TRBV10-2	TRBJ2-2	-	CASSLSGGLGGELFF	TGCGCCAGCAGTCTTTCGGGAGGGCTTGGCGGGGAGCTGTTTTTT
TRBD2	TRBV9	TRBJ2-1	-	CASSVGGIPYNEQFF	TGTGCCAGCAGCGTCGGGGGGATCCCCTACAATGAGCAGTTCTTC
TRBD2	TRBV2	TRBJ2-1	-	CASSGASGRFYEQFF	TGTGCCAGCAGTGGAGCTAGCGGGAGGTTCTATGAGCAGTTCTTC
-	TRBV15	TRBJ2-2	-	CATSRSFGGAGELFF	TGTGCCACCAGCAGGTCGTTTGGGGGCGCAGGGGAGCTGTTTTTT